Sequencing of this T cell receptor (beta chain) was carried out in a study of blood T cells in healthy people across ages. A second PCR of about 6 to 12 cycles used a sample-barcoded 5' primer and a J-beta primer mix. TCRdb reprocessed the 5' RACE reads via MiXCR and lists one record per CDR3 protein. The repertoire includes more than 550,000 distinct CDR3 sequences, over 20% of them detected once, and roughly 22% sits in the top ten. The CDR3 loop spans 17 amino acids. V was pared by 0 bases and J by 4 bases, with 21 bases between. The germline V gene encodes CDR1 SQVTM and CDR2 ANQGSEA. The TCR sequence derives from a man between 65 and 79 years old in good health. The source material was blood. The chain has TRBV29-1 and TRBJ2-5; weak D call: TRBD2 (7 bases). The CDR3 protein is CSVEDRSEGGRLETQYF. The CDR3 nucleotides read TGCAGCGTTGAAGATCGAAGTGAGGGGGGGCGCTTAGAGACCCAGTACTTC.